The rows below give T cell receptor beta chains drawn from one sample of a study of blood T cell repertoires in COVID-19. Libraries were prepared by immunoSEQ multiplex PCR; TCRdb keeps only in-frame clonotypes and omits some of them. The table shows over 200,000 clones, with around four fifths occurring only once. Sequencing was carried out using PBMCs or T cells enriched from blood (not recorded which). Receptor source: a man between 35 and 55 years old who had recovered from COVID-19. CDR3s include the opening cysteine and the closing phenylalanine or tryptophan. A D gene is named only where the DNA matches it firmly. Size is stated for part of the rows, as once, few or many counts, or as a class when the clone is expanded.

J gene,clone size,V gene,D gene,CDR3 DNA,CDR3 protein
TRBJ1-5,-,TRBV2,-,TGTGCCAGCAGTGAAGGGGTACTAAGGAATCAGCCCCAGCATTTT,CASSEGVLRNQPQHF
TRBJ1-5,-,TRBV28,-,TGTGCCAGCAGCTCGGCCCGAAGGGGCCGCAATCAGCCCCAGCATTTT,CASSSARRGRNQPQHF
TRBJ1-6,-,TRBV27,TRBD1,TGTGCCAGCTCAGCCCCCGGGACAGGGGGCAATTCACCCCTCCACTTT,CASSAPGTGGNSPLHF
TRBJ2-3,-,TRBV29-1,-,TGCAGCGTGGGCCTCACAGATACGCAGTATTTT,CSVGLTDTQYF
TRBJ1-2,-,TRBV7-3,-,TGTGCCAGCAGCTTTGAGGCTCCAGGGGAAGGCTACACCTTC,CASSFEAPGEGYTF
TRBJ2-1,-,TRBV28,-,TGTGCCAGCACCCTGTCCTACAATGAGCAGTTCTTC,CASTLSYNEQFF
TRBJ2-7,-,TRBV7-9,TRBD2,TGTGCCAGCAGCACTAGCGACTCCTACGAGCAGTACTTC,CASSTSDSYEQYF
TRBJ1-4,-,TRBV18,-,TGTGCCAGCTCACCTGCACCCCAGAACCCGTCAACTAATGAAAAACTGTTTTTT,CASSPAPQNPSTNEKLFF
TRBJ1-1,once,TRBV6-7,-,TGTGCCAGCAGTTCGATAAGGGGGGGAAGGACTGAAGCTTTCTTT,CASSSIRGGRTEAFF
TRBJ1-5,-,TRBV6-2/TRBV6-3,TRBD1,TGTGCCAGCAGTGGGACAGGGGGCGGGTCTGGCAATCAGCCCCAGCATTTT,CASSGTGGGSGNQPQHF
TRBJ2-7,-,TRBV19,-,TGTGCCAGTACCCCCGGGGTTGGCTACGAGCAGTACTTC,CASTPGVGYEQYF
TRBJ1-2,-,TRBV9,-,TGTGCCAGCAGCGCCGGGGGGACCTATGGCTACACCTTC,CASSAGGTYGYTF
TRBJ2-2,-,TRBV29-1,-,TGCAGCGTTGAAGATCATAACACCGGGGAGCTGTTTTTT,CSVEDHNTGELFF
TRBJ1-2,-,TRBV6-2/TRBV6-3,-,TGTGCCAGCAGTTATCCTGGACTGATCTATGGCTACACCTTC,CASSYPGLIYGYTF
TRBJ1-2,few,TRBV7-2,TRBD1,TGTGCCAGCAGCCCCAGTCCCGGGACAGGGGACGGCTACACCTTC,CASSPSPGTGDGYTF
TRBJ2-2,-,TRBV7-9,TRBD2,TGTGCCAGCAGCCTCGGACTAGCGGCCGGGGAGCTGTTTTTT,CASSLGLAAGELFF
TRBJ2-7,-,TRBV5-8,TRBD1,TGTGCCAGCAGCTTCGGGACAGAGACCTACGAGCAGTACTTC,CASSFGTETYEQYF
TRBJ2-7,-,TRBV10-2,-,TGCGCCAGCAGTGTGGGTTCTAGCGCTCGCGAGCAGTACTTC,CASSVGSSAREQYF
TRBJ1-6,-,TRBV11-2,-,TGTGCCAGCAGCTTAGAGTCCCCTAATAATTCACCCCTCCACTTT,CASSLESPNNSPLHF
TRBJ2-1,-,TRBV11-3,-,TGTGCCAGCAGCTTAGGTGCGGGGCCCTACAATGAGCAGTTCTTC,CASSLGAGPYNEQFF
TRBJ2-1,-,TRBV7-2,TRBD2,TGTGCCAGCAGCTTACAGGCTAGCGGAGACAATGAGCAGTTCTTC,CASSLQASGDNEQFF
TRBJ2-3,-,TRBV3-1/TRBV3-2,-,TGTGCCAGCAGCCAAGAGAGTAGAACAGATACGCAGTATTTT,CASSQESRTDTQYF
TRBJ1-6,-,TRBV25-1,-,TGTGCCAGCAGTTGGGGGGATGCCTATAATTCACCCCTCCACTTT,CASSWGDAYNSPLHF
TRBJ1-6,-,TRBV19,TRBD1,TGTGCCAGTAGTCCGAAGGACAGGTGGCGTCGTGGATCACCCCTCCACTTT,CASSPKDRWRRGSPLHF
TRBJ1-1,-,TRBV18,-,TGTGCCAGCTCACCACGACAGGCCGACATGAACACTGAAGCTTTCTTT,CASSPRQADMNTEAFF
TRBJ1-1,-,TRBV3-1/TRBV3-2,TRBD1,TGTGCCAGCAGCCAGCCCGACAGGGTCCCTGAAGCTTTCTTT,CASSQPDRVPEAFF
TRBJ2-1,-,TRBV28,TRBD2,TGTGCCAGCAGTTCGGGGGGAGTAGCGGGAGATGTGTTCTTC,CASSSGGVAGDVFF
TRBJ2-2,-,TRBV3-1/TRBV3-2,-,TGTGCCAGCAGCCAGATCTCCAGGATATTAAACACCGGGGAGCTGTTTTTT,CASSQISRILNTGELFF
TRBJ2-1,once,TRBV27,-,TGTGCCAGCAGTTTAGACGGGGGCAATGAGCAGTTCTTC,CASSLDGGNEQFF
TRBJ2-3,-,TRBV11-2,TRBD1,TGTGCCAGCAGGCCTCAGGGGGCTAGCACAGATACGCAGTATTTT,CASRPQGASTDTQYF
TRBJ2-2,-,TRBV30,TRBD1,TGTGCCTGGAGTGGGACAGGGAGGAGCACCGGGGAGCTGTTTTTT,CAWSGTGRSTGELFF
TRBJ2-6,-,TRBV19,-,TGTGCCAGTAGTATACTAACCGGGGGCTCTGGGGCCAACGTCCTGACTTTC,CASSILTGGSGANVLTF